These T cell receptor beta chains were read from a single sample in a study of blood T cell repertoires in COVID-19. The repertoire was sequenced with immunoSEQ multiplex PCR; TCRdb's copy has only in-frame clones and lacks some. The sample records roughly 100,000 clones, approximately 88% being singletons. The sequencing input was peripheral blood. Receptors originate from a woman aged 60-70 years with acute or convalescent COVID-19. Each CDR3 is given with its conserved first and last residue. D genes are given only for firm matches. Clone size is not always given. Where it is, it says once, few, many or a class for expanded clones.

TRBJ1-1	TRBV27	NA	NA	TGTGCCAGCAGTTTTAGCGGGGGCGCGAGCACTGAAGCTTTCTTT	CASSFSGGASTEAFF
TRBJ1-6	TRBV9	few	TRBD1	TGTGCCATCTTCCCGAGGGGGCCCCAATATAATTCACCCCTCCACTTT	CAIFPRGPQYNSPLHF
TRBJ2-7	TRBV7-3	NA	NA	TGTGCCAGATCCAACAGTAGTCCCTACGAGCAGTACTTC	CARSNSSPYEQYF
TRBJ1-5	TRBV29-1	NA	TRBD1	TGCAGCGTTGGGGGCAGGGGGGATCAGCCCCAGCATTTT	CSVGGRGDQPQHF
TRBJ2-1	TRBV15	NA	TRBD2	TGTGCCACCAGCCGTATAGCGGGGTCCTACAATGAGCAGTTCTTC	CATSRIAGSYNEQFF
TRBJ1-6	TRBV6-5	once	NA	TGTGCCAGCAGTCGAGAAGGAGGGAGGGCTTCACCCCTCCACTTT	CASSREGGRASPLHF
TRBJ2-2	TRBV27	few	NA	TGTGCCAGCCGGATGCTGGAGGGCGGGGAGCTGTTTTTT	CASRMLEGGELFF
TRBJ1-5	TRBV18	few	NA	TGTGCCAGCTCACCCAGACAGTCCAATCAGCCCCAGCATTTT	CASSPRQSNQPQHF
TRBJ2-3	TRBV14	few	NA	TGTGCCAGCGAGCAGGAGACGGGGGGCACAGATACGCAGTATTTT	CASEQETGGTDTQYF
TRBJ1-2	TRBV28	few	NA	TGTGCCAGCAACCCCCGACTCGTATCCCCCTATGGCTACACCTTC	CASNPRLVSPYGYTF
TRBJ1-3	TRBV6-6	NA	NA	TGTGCCAGCAACGGGATATTGGGAAACACCATATATTTT	CASNGILGNTIYF
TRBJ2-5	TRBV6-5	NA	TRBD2	TGTGCCAGCAGTTACTCTCTGACTAGCGGGAAAGAGACCCAGTACTTC	CASSYSLTSGKETQYF
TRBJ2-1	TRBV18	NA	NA	TGTGCCAGCTCACCCACTAAGGACAGCTCGGAGTTCTTC	CASSPTKDSSEFF
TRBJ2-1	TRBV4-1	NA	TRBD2	TGCGCCAGCAGACACCTCACTAGCGGGAGCAATGAGCAGTTCTTC	CASRHLTSGSNEQFF
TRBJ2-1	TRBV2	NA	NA	TGTGCCAGCAGCCCCACCGGGGGGCAGTTCTTC	CASSPTGGQFF
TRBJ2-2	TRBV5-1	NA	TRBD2	TGCGCCAGCAGCTTCGGTGGTAGCGGGAGGACCGGGGAGCTGTTTTTT	CASSFGGSGRTGELFF
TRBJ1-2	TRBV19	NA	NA	TGTGCCAGTAGGGGCAGAGACGGAGGCTACACCTTC	CASRGRDGGYTF
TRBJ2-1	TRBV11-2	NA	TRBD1	TGTGCCAGCAGCCGCCGGGACAGAGAAGGGAATGAGCAGTTCTTC	CASSRRDREGNEQFF
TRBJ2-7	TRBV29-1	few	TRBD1	TGCAGCGTTGAAGAATGGACAGGGTCGAGTGAGCAGTACTTC	CSVEEWTGSSEQYF
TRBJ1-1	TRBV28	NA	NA	TGTGCCAGCAGTTGGGCAGGGACTGAAGCTTTCTTT	CASSWAGTEAFF
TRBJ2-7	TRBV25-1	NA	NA	TGTGCCAGCAGCCTAAGTTCCGGAGACTACGAGCAGTACTTC	CASSLSSGDYEQYF
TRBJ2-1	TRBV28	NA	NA	TGTGCCAGCAGTTTAGTGGCCGACTACAATGAGCAGTTCTTC	CASSLVADYNEQFF
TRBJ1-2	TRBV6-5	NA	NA	TGTGCCAGCAGTTACAAGGGGATGGGGTATGGCTACACCTTC	CASSYKGMGYGYTF
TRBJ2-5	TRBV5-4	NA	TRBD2	TGTGCCAGCAGCTTGGGCGCTAGCGGGAGAGGAGAGACCCAGTACTTC	CASSLGASGRGETQYF
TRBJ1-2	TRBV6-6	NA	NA	TGTGCCAGCAGTTACTCGGGGGGGCGGATTGCTGGCTACACCTTC	CASSYSGGRIAGYTF
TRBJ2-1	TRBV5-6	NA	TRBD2	TGTGCCAGCAGCTCGGACAGGGCTAGCGGGGGTGAGCAGTTCTTC	CASSSDRASGGEQFF
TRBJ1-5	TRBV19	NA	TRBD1	TGTGCCAGTAGTAAGGGACAGTTCCAGCCCCAGCATTTT	CASSKGQFQPQHF
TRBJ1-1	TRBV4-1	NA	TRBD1	TGCGCCAGCAGCCAAGATAGGACAGGACAGGGGACTGAAGCTTTCTTT	CASSQDRTGQGTEAFF
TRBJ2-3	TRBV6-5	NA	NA	TGTGCCAGCAGTTACAACCCAGGGTATGATACGCAGTATTTT	CASSYNPGYDTQYF
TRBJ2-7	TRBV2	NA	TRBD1	TGTGCCAGCAGTGGAGGGACAGGCTACTACGAGCAGTACTTC	CASSGGTGYYEQYF
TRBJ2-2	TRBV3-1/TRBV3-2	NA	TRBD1	TGTGCCAGCAGCCAAGGGGGGACAGGAACCGGCGGGGAGCTGTTTTTT	CASSQGGTGTGGELFF
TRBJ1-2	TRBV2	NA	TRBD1	TGTGCCAGCAGTGAGTGGCAGGGGGCGAATGGCTACACCTTC	CASSEWQGANGYTF